The clone carrying this TCR beta chain has a handful of counts. This specimen belongs to a study of blood T cell repertoires in COVID-19. Assay used: immunoSEQ multiplex PCR; TCRdb lists only in-frame clones, some missing. This table has 370,000 or so clones, approximately 87% appearing once. CDR1 and CDR2 (germline): MGHRA, YSYEKL. The CDR3 is 14 residues long. Trimming left V 4 bases short and J 2 bases short, with 9 bases between. The clonotype originates from a man younger than 40 who had recovered from COVID-19. Sequencing was carried out using PBMCs or T cells enriched from blood (not recorded which). The V gene is TRBV4-1, the J gene TRBJ1-3; D remains ambiguous. Written as DNA, the CDR3 is TGCGCCAGCAGCCCCACGGGAGCTGGAAACACCATATATTTT. It translates to CASSPTGAGNTIYF.